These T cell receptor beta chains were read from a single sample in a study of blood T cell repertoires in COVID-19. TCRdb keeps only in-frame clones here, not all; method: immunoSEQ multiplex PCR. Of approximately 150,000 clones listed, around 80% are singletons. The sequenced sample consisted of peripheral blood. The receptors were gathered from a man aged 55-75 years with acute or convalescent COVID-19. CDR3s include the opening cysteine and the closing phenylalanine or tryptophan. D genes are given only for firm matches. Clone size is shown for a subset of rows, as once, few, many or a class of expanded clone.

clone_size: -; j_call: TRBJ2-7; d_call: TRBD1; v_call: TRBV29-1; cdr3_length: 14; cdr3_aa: CSVEGSRGSYEQYF; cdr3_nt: TGCAGCGTTGAAGGGTCCAGGGGGTCCTACGAGCAGTACTTC
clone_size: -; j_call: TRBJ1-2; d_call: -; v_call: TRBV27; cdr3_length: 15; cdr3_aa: CASSLSPTGAGGYTF; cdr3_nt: TGTGCCAGCAGTTTATCCCCGACAGGCGCAGGCGGCTACACCTTC
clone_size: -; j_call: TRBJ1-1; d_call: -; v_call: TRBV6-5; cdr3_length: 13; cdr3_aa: CASSPEWGAEAFF; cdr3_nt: TGTGCCAGCAGTCCTGAATGGGGGGCTGAAGCTTTCTTT
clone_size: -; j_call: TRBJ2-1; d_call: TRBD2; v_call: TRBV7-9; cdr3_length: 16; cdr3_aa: CASSPRQGGRYVEQFF; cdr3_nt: TGTGCCAGCAGCCCCAGGCAGGGCGGGAGATATGTTGAGCAGTTCTTC
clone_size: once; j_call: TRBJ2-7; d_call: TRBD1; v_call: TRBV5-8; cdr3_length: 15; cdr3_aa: CASSKRTGPSYEQYF; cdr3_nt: TGTGCCAGCAGTAAAAGGACAGGGCCCTCCTACGAGCAGTACTTC
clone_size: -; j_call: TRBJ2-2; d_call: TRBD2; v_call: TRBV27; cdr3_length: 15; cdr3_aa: CASSLAGGNTGELFF; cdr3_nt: TGTGCCAGCAGTTTAGCGGGAGGGAACACCGGGGAGCTGTTTTTT
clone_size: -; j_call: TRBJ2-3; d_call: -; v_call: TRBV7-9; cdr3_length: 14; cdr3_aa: CASSPEGSTDTQYF; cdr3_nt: TGTGCCAGCAGCCCCGAGGGAAGCACAGATACGCAGTATTTT
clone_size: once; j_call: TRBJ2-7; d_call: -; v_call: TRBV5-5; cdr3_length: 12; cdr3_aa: CASSLADSEQYF; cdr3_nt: TGTGCCAGCAGCTTGGCCGACAGCGAGCAGTACTTC
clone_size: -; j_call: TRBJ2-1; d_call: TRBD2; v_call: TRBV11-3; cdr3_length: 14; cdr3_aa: CASSSQRGYNEQFF; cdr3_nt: TGTGCCAGCAGCAGCCAGCGGGGATACAATGAGCAGTTCTTC
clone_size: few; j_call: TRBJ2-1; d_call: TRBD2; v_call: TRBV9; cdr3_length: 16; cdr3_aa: CASSVGTSGYNNEQFF; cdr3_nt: TGTGCCAGCAGCGTAGGGACTAGCGGTTACAACAATGAGCAGTTCTTC
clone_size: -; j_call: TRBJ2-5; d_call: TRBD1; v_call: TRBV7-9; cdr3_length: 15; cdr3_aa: CASSSRQGSQETQYF; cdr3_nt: TGTGCCAGCAGCTCCCGACAGGGATCCCAAGAGACCCAGTACTTC
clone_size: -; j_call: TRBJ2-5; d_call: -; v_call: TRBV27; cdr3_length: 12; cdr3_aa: CASRSGQETQYF; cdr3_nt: TGTGCCAGCAGGAGCGGACAAGAGACCCAGTACTTC
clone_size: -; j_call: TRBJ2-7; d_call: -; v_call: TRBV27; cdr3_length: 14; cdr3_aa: CASSLSGISYEQYF; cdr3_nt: TGTGCCAGCAGTTTATCTGGCATCTCCTACGAGCAGTACTTC
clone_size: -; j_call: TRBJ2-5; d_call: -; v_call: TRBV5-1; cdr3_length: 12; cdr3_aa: CASSLVGGTQYF; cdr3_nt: TGCGCCAGCAGCTTGGTAGGGGGGACCCAGTACTTC
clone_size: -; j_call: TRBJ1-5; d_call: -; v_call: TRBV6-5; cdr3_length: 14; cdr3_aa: CASTLTGSNQPQHF; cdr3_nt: TGTGCCAGCACCCTTACAGGCTCCAATCAGCCCCAGCATTTT
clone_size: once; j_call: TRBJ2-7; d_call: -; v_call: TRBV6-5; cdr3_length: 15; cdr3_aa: CASSSEGGGPVEQYF; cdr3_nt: TGTGCCAGCAGTTCGGAGGGGGGAGGGCCGGTCGAGCAGTACTTC
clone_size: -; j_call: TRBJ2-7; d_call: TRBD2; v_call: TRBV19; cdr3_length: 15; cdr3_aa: CASSSSGAGGYEQYF; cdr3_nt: TGTGCCAGTAGTTCATCAGGGGCGGGAGGCTACGAGCAGTACTTC
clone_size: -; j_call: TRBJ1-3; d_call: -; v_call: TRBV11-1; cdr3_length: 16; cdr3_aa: CASSRSTVRTGNTIYF; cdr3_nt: TGTGCCAGCAGCCGCTCGACAGTAAGGACTGGAAACACCATATATTTT
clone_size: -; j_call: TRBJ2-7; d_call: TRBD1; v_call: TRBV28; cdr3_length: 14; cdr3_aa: CASSLAGGLYGQYF; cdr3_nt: TGTGCCAGCAGTTTAGCAGGGGGTCTCTACGGGCAGTACTTC
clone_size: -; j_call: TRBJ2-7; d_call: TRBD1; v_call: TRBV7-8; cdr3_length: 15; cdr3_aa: CASTPFRDRAGEQYF; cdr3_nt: TGTGCCAGCACCCCCTTTAGGGACAGGGCTGGCGAGCAGTACTTC
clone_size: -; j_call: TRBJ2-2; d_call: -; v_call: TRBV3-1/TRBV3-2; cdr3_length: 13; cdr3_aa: CASSFRGTGELFF; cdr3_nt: TGTGCCAGCAGCTTCAGGGGCACCGGGGAGCTGTTTTTT
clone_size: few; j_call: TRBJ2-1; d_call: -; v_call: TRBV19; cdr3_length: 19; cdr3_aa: CASSQTAIRDTQKPSEQFF; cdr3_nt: TGTGCCAGTAGTCAAACCGCAATCCGGGACACCCAAAAACCCAGTGAGCAGTTCTTC
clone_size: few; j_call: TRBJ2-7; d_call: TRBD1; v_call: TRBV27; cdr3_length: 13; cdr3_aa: CASSPTGGYEQYF; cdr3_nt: TGTGCCAGCAGCCCGACAGGGGGCTACGAGCAGTACTTC
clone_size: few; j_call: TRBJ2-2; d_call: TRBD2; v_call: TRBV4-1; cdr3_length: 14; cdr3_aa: CASRREGDTGELFF; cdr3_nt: TGCGCCAGCCGGCGGGAGGGTGACACCGGGGAGCTGTTTTTT
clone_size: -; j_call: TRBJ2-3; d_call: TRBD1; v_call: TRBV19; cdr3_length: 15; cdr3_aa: CASSSSGQGADTQYF; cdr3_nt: TGTGCCAGTAGTTCCTCGGGACAGGGGGCAGATACGCAGTATTTT
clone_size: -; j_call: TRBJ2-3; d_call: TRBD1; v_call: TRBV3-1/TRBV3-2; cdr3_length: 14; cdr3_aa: CASTMTGSTDTQYF; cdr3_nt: TGTGCCAGCACCATGACAGGGAGCACAGATACGCAGTATTTT
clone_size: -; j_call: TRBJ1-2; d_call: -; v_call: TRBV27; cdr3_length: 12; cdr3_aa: CASSLGGNGYTF; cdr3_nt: TGTGCCAGCAGTTTAGGGGGGAATGGCTACACCTTC
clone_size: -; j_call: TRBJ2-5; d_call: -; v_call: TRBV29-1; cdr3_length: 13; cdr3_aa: CSVRRTVQETQYF; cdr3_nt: TGCAGCGTCCGAAGGACAGTCCAAGAGACCCAGTACTTC
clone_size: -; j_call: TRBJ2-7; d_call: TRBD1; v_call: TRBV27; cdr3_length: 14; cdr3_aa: CASSPTGRGIEQYF; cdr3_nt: TGTGCCAGCAGTCCCACGGGCAGGGGGATCGAGCAGTACTTC
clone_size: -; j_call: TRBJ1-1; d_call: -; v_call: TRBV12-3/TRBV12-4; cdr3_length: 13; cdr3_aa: CASSLASDTEAFF; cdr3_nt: TGTGCCAGCAGTTTAGCGTCAGACACTGAAGCTTTCTTT
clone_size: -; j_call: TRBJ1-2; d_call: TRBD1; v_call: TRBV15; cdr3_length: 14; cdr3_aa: CATSRPRTGHGYTF; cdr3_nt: TGTGCCACCAGCAGACCCCGGACAGGACATGGCTACACCTTC
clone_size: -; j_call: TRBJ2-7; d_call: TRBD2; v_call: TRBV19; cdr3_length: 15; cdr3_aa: CASSFGLAGGGEQYF; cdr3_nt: TGTGCCAGTAGCTTTGGGCTAGCGGGAGGAGGCGAGCAGTACTTC
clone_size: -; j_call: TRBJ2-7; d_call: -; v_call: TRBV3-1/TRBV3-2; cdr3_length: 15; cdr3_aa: CASSQESGRSYEQYF; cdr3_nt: TGTGCCAGCAGCCAAGAGTCGGGGAGATCCTACGAGCAGTACTTC
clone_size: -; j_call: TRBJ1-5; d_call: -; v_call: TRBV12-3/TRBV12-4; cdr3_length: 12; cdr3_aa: CASSFGNQPQHF; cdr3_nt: TGTGCCAGCAGTTTCGGCAATCAGCCCCAGCATTTT
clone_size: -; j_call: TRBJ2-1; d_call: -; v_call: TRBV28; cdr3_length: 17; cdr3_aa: CASSHGYGTGNYNEQFF; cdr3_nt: TGTGCCAGCAGCCACGGATACGGCACAGGGAACTACAATGAGCAGTTCTTC
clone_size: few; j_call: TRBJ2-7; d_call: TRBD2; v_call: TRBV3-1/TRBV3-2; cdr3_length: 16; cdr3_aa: CASSQGPLAGSYEQYF; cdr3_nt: TGTGCCAGCAGCCAAGGTCCCCTAGCGGGATCCTACGAGCAGTACTTC
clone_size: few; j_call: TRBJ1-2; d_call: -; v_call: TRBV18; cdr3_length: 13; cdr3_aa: CASSPKGDYGYTF; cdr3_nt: TGTGCCAGCTCACCTAAGGGGGACTATGGCTACACCTTC
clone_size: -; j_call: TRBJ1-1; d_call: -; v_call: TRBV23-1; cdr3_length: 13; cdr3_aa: CASSQSRNTEAFF; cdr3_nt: TGCGCCAGCAGTCAATCGAGGAACACTGAAGCTTTCTTT
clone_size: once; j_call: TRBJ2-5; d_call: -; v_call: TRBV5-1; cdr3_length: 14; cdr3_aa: CASSDGSSWGTQYF; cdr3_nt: TGCGCCAGCAGCGACGGGAGTAGCTGGGGGACCCAGTACTTC
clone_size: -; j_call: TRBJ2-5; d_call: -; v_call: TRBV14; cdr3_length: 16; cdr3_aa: CASSHQQGQRQETQYF; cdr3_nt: TGTGCCAGCAGCCACCAGCAGGGGCAGAGACAAGAGACCCAGTACTTC
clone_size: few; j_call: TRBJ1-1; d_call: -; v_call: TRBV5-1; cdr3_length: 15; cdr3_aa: CASSGPRASGTEAFF; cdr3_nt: TGCGCCAGCAGCGGCCCCCGGGCCTCGGGAACTGAAGCTTTCTTT
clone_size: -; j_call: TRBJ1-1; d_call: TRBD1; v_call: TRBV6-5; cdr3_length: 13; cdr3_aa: CASSRLPDRGAFF; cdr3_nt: TGTGCCAGTTCACGCTTACCCGACAGGGGAGCTTTCTTT
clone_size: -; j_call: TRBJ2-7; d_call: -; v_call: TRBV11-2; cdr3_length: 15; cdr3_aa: CASSLEGGLPGEQYF; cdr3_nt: TGTGCCAGCAGCTTAGAGGGGGGTCTCCCGGGAGAGCAGTACTTC
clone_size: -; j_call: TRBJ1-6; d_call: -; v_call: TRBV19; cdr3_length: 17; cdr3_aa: CASSTSWDLSHNSPLHF; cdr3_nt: TGTGCCAGTAGCACCAGTTGGGACTTATCCCATAATTCACCCCTCCACTTT
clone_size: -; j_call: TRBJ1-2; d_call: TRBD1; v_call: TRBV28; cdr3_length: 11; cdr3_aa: CASAGGLGYTF; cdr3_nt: TGTGCCAGCGCAGGGGGCCTTGGCTACACCTTC
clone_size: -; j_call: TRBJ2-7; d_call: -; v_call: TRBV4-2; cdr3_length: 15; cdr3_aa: CASSQDPQVPYEQYF; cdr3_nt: TGTGCCAGCAGCCAAGATCCTCAGGTACCCTACGAGCAGTACTTC
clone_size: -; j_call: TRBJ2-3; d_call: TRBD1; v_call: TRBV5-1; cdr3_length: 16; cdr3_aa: CASSLGDRGPTDTQYF; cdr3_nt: TGCGCCAGCAGCTTGGGGGACAGGGGACCAACAGATACGCAGTATTTT
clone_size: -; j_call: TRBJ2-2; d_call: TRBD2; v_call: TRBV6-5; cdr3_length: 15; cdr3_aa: CASRSLAGVAGELFF; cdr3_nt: TGTGCCAGCAGGAGCCTAGCGGGAGTCGCCGGGGAGCTGTTTTTT